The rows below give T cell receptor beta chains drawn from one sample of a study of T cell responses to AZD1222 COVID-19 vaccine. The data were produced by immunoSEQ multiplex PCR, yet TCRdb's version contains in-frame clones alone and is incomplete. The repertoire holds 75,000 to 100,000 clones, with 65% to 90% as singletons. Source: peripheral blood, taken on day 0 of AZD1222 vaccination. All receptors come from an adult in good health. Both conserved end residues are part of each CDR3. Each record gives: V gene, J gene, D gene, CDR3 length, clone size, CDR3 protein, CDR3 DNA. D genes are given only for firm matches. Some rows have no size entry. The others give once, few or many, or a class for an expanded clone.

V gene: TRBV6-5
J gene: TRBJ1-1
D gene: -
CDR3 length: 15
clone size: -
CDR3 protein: CASSYSGVSNTEAFF
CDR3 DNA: TGTGCCAGCAGTTATTCGGGGGTTAGTAACACTGAAGCTTTCTTT

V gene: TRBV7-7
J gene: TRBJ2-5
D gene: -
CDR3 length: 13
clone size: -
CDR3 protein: CASSPLAQETQYF
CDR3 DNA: TGTGCCAGCAGCCCCCTCGCCCAAGAGACCCAGTACTTC

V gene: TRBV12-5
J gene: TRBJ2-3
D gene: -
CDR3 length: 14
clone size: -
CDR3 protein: CASVVRTNTDTQYF
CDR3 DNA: TGTGCTAGTGTGGTTAGGACAAACACAGATACGCAGTATTTT

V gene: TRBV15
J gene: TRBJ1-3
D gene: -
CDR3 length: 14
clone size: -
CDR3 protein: CATSRKVDGNTIYF
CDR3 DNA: TGTGCCACCAGCAGAAAAGTAGATGGAAACACCATATATTTT

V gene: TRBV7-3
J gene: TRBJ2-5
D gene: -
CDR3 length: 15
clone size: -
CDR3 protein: CASSLKKGFGETQYF
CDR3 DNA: TGTGCCAGCAGCTTAAAAAAGGGTTTCGGGGAGACCCAGTACTTC

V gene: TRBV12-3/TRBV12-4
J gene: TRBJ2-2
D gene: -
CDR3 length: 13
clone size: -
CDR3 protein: CASSPANTGELFF
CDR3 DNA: TGTGCCAGCAGCCCGGCGAACACCGGGGAGCTGTTTTTT

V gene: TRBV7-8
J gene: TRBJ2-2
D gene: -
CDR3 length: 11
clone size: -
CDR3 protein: CASSYAGELFF
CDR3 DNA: TGTGCCAGCAGCTATGCCGGGGAGCTGTTTTTT

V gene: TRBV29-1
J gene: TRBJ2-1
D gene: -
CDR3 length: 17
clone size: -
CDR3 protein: CSVEDRGKAGIYNEQFF
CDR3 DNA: TGCAGCGTTGAAGATCGCGGCAAAGCCGGCATATACAATGAGCAGTTCTTC

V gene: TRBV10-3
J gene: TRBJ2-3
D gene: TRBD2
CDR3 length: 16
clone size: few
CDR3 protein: CAISESVAGGPGTQYF
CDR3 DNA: TGTGCCATCAGTGAGTCGGTAGCGGGGGGGCCAGGTACGCAGTATTTT

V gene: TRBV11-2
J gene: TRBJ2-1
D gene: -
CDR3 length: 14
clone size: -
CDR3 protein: CASSLDPGTSEQFF
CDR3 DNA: TGTGCCAGCAGCTTAGACCCAGGTACCAGTGAGCAGTTCTTC

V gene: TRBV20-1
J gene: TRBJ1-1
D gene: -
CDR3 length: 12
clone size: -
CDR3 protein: CSASQGRTEAFF
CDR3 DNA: TGCAGTGCTAGTCAGGGAAGGACTGAAGCTTTCTTT

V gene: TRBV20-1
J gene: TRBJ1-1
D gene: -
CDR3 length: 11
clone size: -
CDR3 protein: CSASVGAEAFF
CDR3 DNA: TGCAGTGCGAGTGTAGGAGCTGAAGCTTTCTTT

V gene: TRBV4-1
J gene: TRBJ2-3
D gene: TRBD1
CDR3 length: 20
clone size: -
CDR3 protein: CASSQWGEVAGQGVPDTQYF
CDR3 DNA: TGCGCCAGCAGCCAATGGGGGGAGGTAGCCGGACAGGGGGTCCCAGATACGCAGTATTTT

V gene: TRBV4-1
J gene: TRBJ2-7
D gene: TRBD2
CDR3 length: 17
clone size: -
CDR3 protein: CASSQDSLAGGPYEQYF
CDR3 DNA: TGCGCCAGCAGCCAAGATTCGCTGGCGGGGGGGCCTTACGAGCAGTACTTC

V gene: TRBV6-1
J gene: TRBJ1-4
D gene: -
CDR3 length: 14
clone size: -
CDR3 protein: CASSDGTRGEKLFF
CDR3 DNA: TGTGCCAGCAGTGACGGAACCAGGGGTGAAAAACTGTTTTTT

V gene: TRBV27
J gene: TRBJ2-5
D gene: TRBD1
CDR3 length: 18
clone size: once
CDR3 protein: CASIHWRQGYSSQETQYF
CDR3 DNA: TGTGCCAGCATTCATTGGAGACAGGGTTACTCTTCCCAAGAGACCCAGTACTTC

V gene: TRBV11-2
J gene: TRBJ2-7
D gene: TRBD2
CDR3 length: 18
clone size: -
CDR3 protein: CASSGGSSGWWGGYEQYF
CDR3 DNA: TGTGCCAGCAGCGGGGGTTCTAGCGGGTGGTGGGGCGGCTACGAGCAGTACTTC

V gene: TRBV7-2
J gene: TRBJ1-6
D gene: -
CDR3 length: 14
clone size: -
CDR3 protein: CASSLTGLNSPLHF
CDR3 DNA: TGTGCCAGCAGCTTAACAGGTTTAAATTCACCCCTCCACTTT

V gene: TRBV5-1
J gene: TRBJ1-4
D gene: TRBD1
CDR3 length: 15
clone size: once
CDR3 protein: CASTGTGGAGEKLFF
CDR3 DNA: TGCGCCAGTACGGGGACAGGGGGCGCGGGCGAAAAACTGTTTTTT

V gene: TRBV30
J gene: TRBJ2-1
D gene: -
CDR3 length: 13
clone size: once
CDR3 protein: CAWTYRSYNEQFF
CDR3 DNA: TGTGCCTGGACTTACCGCTCCTACAATGAGCAGTTCTTC

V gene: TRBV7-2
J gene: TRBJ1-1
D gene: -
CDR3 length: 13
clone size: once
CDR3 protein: CASSQTRGSEAFF
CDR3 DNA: TGTGCCAGCAGCCAGACAAGGGGAAGTGAAGCTTTCTTT

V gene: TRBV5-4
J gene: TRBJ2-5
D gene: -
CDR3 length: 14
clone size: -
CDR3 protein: CASSFQGSQETQYF
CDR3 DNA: TGTGCCAGCAGCTTCCAGGGTAGCCAAGAGACCCAGTACTTC

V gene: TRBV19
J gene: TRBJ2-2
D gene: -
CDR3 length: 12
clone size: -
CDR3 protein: CASTGDTGELFF
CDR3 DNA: TGTGCCAGTACGGGGGACACCGGGGAGCTGTTTTTT

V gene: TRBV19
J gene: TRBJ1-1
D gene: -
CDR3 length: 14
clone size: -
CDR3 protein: CASSIEGYSTEAFF
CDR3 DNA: TGTGCCAGTAGTATAGAAGGTTACTCCACTGAAGCTTTCTTT

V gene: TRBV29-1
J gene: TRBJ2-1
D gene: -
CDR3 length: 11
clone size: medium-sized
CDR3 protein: CSVSVYNEQFF
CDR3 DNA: TGCAGCGTTTCTGTTTACAATGAGCAGTTCTTC

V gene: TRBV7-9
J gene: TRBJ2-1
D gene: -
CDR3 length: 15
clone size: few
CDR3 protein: CASAASRGGSDEQFF
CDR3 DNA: TGTGCCAGCGCAGCGTCTAGAGGGGGATCGGATGAGCAGTTCTTC

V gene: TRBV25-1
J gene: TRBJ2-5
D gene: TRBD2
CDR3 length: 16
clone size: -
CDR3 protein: CASAGTSGLEGETQYF
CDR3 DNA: TGTGCCAGCGCCGGGACTAGCGGTTTAGAAGGGGAGACCCAGTACTTC

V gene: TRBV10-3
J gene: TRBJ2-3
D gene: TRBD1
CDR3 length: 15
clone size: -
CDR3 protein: CAISDTRGHTDTQYF
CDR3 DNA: TGTGCCATCAGTGATACTAGGGGGCACACAGATACGCAGTATTTT

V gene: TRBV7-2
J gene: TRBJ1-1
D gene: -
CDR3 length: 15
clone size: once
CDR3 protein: CASSLRQAGNTEAFF
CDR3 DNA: TGTGCCAGCAGCCTACGGCAGGCGGGAAACACTGAAGCTTTCTTT

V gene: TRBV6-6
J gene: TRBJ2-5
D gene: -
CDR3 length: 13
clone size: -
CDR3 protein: CASRGGSLWTQYF
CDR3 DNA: TGTGCCAGCAGAGGGGGGTCTCTCTGGACCCAGTACTTC

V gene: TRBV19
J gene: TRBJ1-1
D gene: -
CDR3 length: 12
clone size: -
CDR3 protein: CASSLRNTEAFF
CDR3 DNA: TGTGCCAGTAGTCTTAGAAACACTGAAGCTTTCTTT

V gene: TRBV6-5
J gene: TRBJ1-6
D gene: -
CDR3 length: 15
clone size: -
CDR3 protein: CASSYASSYNSPLHF
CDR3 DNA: TGTGCCAGCAGTTACGCGAGCTCCTATAATTCACCCCTCCACTTT

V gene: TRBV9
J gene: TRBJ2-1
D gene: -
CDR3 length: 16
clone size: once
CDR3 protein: CASSVGGTVLGNEQFF
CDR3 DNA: TGTGCCAGCAGCGTAGGGGGAACTGTCCTTGGGAATGAGCAGTTCTTC

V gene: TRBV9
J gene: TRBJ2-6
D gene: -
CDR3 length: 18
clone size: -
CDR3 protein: CASSVGLASRSGANVLTF
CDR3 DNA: TGTGCCAGCAGCGTCGGATTAGCGTCGCGCTCTGGGGCCAACGTCCTGACTTTC

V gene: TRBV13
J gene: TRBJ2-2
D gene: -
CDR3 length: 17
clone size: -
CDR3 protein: CASSLSTTYQDTGELFF
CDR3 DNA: TGTGCCAGCAGCTTATCAACGACATACCAAGACACCGGGGAGCTGTTTTTT

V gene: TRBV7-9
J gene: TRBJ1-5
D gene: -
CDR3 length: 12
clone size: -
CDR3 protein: CASSSPNQPQHF
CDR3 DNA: TGTGCCAGCAGCTCCCCCAATCAGCCCCAGCATTTT

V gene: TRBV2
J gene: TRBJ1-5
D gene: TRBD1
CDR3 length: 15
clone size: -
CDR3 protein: CASSERGTGVQPQHF
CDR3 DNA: TGTGCCAGCAGTGAAAGAGGGACAGGGGTTCAGCCCCAGCATTTT

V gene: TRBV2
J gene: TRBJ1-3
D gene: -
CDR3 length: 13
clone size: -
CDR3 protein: CASTSLGGNTIYF
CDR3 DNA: TGTGCCAGCACGTCACTAGGAGGAAACACCATATATTTT

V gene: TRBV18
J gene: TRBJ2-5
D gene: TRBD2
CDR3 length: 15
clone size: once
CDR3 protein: CASSPPAGGGETQYF
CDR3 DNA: TGTGCCAGCTCACCACCGGCGGGGGGTGGAGAGACCCAGTACTTC

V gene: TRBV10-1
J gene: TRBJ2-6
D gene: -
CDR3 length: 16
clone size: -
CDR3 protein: CASAPGRTSGANVLTF
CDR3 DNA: TGCGCCAGTGCACCGGGACGGACCTCTGGGGCCAACGTCCTGACTTTC

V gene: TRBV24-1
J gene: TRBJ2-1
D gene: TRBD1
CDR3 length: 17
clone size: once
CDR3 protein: CATSDPSGTGLISEQFF
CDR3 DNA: TGTGCCACCAGTGATCCATCCGGGACAGGGTTAATCAGTGAGCAGTTCTTC

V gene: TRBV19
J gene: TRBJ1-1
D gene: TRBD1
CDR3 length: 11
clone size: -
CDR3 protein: CASLDPQGKIF
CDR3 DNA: TGTGCCAGTTTAGATCCACAGGGGAAGATCTTT

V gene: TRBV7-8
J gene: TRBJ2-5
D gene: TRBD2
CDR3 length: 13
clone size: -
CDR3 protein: CASSQPGLASQNF
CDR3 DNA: TGTGCCAGCAGCCAGCCGGGACTAGCGAGCCAAAACTTC

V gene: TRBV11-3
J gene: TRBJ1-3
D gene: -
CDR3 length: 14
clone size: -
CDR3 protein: CASSLGHSGNTIYF
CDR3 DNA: TGTGCCAGCAGCTTAGGGCACTCTGGAAACACCATATATTTT

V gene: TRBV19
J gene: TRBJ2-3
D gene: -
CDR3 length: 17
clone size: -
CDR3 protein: CASSIGSGGTSTDTQYF
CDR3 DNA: TGTGCCAGTAGTATAGGCTCTGGCGGAACTAGCACAGATACGCAGTATTTT